Listed below are T cell receptor beta chains from one sample, sequenced in a study of neurological immune-mediated disorders. TCRdb analysed the 5' RACE reads with MiXCR anew, one entry per CDR3 protein. The table records under 90,000 distinct CDR3 sequences, around a tenth of them present only once. Specimen: PBMCs. All receptors derive from a man in his forties in good health. Both conserved end residues are part of each CDR3. Each record gives: V gene, J gene, CDR3 protein.

V gene: TRBV5-6; J gene: TRBJ2-5; CDR3 protein: CASSWGPLGLSQETQYF
V gene: TRBV11-2; J gene: TRBJ1-6; CDR3 protein: CASSFATGVAPLHF
V gene: TRBV5-1; J gene: TRBJ2-7; CDR3 protein: CASSLEGSRNSYEQYF
V gene: TRBV5-1; J gene: TRBJ2-3; CDR3 protein: CASSLGTSFVRTDTQYF
V gene: TRBV2; J gene: TRBJ1-5; CDR3 protein: CASRTDRAQPQHF
V gene: TRBV10-2; J gene: TRBJ2-5; CDR3 protein: CASTPDRGQETQYF
V gene: TRBV29-1; J gene: TRBJ2-7; CDR3 protein: CSVRVGEASYEQYF
V gene: TRBV28; J gene: TRBJ1-5; CDR3 protein: CASSLVRLGAQNSPNQPQHF
V gene: TRBV18; J gene: TRBJ1-5; CDR3 protein: CASSSSEDQPQHF
V gene: TRBV29-1; J gene: TRBJ1-1; CDR3 protein: CSVDTLRDRGPEAFF
V gene: TRBV7-2; J gene: TRBJ2-1; CDR3 protein: CASSLFSGDYNEQFF
V gene: TRBV20-1; J gene: TRBJ2-3; CDR3 protein: CSAPLSLAGVGDTQYF
V gene: TRBV5-1; J gene: TRBJ2-3; CDR3 protein: CASSLGGVAADTQYF
V gene: TRBV6-6; J gene: TRBJ2-3; CDR3 protein: CASSLAGEGDTQYF
V gene: TRBV7-8; J gene: TRBJ2-2; CDR3 protein: CASSSNPDLNTGELFF
V gene: TRBV27; J gene: TRBJ1-4; CDR3 protein: CASSLRQDKKLFF
V gene: TRBV29-1; J gene: TRBJ2-3; CDR3 protein: CSVRDSHTDTQYF
V gene: TRBV5-5; J gene: TRBJ1-1; CDR3 protein: CASSFYVSEAFF
V gene: TRBV5-6; J gene: TRBJ2-3; CDR3 protein: CASSLGYTYTQYF
V gene: TRBV28; J gene: TRBJ1-1; CDR3 protein: CASSLTVVANTEAFF
V gene: TRBV7-9; J gene: TRBJ2-7; CDR3 protein: CASSPAVSSYEQYF
V gene: TRBV6-4; J gene: TRBJ2-1; CDR3 protein: CASSTYATGGTYNEQFF
V gene: TRBV7-9; J gene: TRBJ1-2; CDR3 protein: CASSVQLGPFSGYTF
V gene: TRBV20-1; J gene: TRBJ1-5; CDR3 protein: CSARDQRGTVDNQPQHF
V gene: TRBV29-1; J gene: TRBJ1-1; CDR3 protein: CSFEVQGPFTEAFF
V gene: TRBV3-1; J gene: TRBJ2-7; CDR3 protein: CASSQGLRTDYEQYF
V gene: TRBV10-2; J gene: TRBJ2-2; CDR3 protein: CAISPGSGEGGELFF
V gene: TRBV7-8; J gene: TRBJ2-5; CDR3 protein: CASSLVSGGAGETQYF
V gene: TRBV15; J gene: TRBJ1-1; CDR3 protein: CATSTEDRFAFF
V gene: TRBV10-3; J gene: TRBJ2-2; CDR3 protein: CATTKEDTGELFF
V gene: TRBV7-3; J gene: TRBJ2-1; CDR3 protein: CASSLSRDDEQFF
V gene: TRBV28; J gene: TRBJ2-5; CDR3 protein: CASSPGLAGAQETQYF
V gene: TRBV5-1; J gene: TRBJ1-2; CDR3 protein: CASSGTGNYGYTF
V gene: TRBV6-5; J gene: TRBJ2-1; CDR3 protein: CASSYFSSGGLDSSYNEQFF
V gene: TRBV11-2; J gene: TRBJ1-1; CDR3 protein: CASSSWPQNTEAFF
V gene: TRBV7-9; J gene: TRBJ2-1; CDR3 protein: CASSFDREYNEQFF
V gene: TRBV7-3; J gene: TRBJ2-3; CDR3 protein: CASSLYHRDTQYF